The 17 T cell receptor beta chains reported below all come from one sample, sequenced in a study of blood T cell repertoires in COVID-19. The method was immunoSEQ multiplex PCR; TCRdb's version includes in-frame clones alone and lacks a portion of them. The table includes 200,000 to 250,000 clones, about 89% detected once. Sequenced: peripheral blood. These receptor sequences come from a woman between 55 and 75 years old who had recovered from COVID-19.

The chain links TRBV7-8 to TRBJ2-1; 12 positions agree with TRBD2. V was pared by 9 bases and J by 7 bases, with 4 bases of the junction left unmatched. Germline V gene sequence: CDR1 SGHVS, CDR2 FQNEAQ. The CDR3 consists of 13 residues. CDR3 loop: CASRTSGANEQFF. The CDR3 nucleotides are TGTGCCAGTCGGACTAGCGGGGCGAATGAGCAGTTCTTC.

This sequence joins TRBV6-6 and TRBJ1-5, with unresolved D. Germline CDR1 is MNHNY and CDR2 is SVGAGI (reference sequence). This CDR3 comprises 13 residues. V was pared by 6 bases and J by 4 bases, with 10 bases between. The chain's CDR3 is CASRAAINQPQHF. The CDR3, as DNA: TGTGCCAGCAGGGCGGCAATTAATCAGCCCCAGCATTTT.

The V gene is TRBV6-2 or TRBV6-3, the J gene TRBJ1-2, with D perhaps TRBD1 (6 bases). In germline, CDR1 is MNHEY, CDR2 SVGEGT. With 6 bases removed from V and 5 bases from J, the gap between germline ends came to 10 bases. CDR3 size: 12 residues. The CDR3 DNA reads TGTGCCAGCAGCCAAGGACAGTATGGCTACACCTTC. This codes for CASSQGQYGYTF.

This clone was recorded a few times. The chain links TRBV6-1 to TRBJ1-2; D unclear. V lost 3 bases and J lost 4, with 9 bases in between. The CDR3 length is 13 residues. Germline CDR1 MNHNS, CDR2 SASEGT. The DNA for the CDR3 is TGTGCCAGCAGTGATACAGAAGGCTATGGCTACACCTTC. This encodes CASSDTEGYGYTF.

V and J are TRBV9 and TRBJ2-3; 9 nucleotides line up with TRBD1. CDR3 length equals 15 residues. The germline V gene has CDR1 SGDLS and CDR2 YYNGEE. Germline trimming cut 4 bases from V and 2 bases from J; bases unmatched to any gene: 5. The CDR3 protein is CASSHRDRVTDTQYF. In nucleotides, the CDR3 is TGTGCCAGCAGCCACCGGGACAGGGTCACAGATACGCAGTATTTT.

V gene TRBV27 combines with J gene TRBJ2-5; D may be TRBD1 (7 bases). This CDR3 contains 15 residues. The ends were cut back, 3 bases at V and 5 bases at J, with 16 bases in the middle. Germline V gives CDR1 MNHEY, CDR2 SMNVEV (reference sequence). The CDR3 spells CASSFRGTGWETQYF. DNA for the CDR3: TGTGCCAGCAGTTTCAGGGGGACTGGTTGGGAGACCCAGTACTTC.

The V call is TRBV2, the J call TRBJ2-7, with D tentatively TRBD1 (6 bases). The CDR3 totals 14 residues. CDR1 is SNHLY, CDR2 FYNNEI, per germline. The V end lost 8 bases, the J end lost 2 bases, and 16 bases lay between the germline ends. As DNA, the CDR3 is TGTGCCAGCGTTAAGTCACAGGGCCCCTACGAGCAGTACTTC. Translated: CASVKSQGPYEQYF.

CDR3 DNA sequence: TGTGCCACCGGCGGCTCTAGCACAGATACGCAGTATTTT. Residues: CATGGSSTDTQYF. This chain links TRBV6-5 with TRBJ2-3; D is uncertain. This CDR3 is 13 amino acids long. Trimming shortened V by 10 bases and J by 0 bases, and 11 bases separated the two germline ends. Germline V gives CDR1 MNHEY, CDR2 SVGAGI.

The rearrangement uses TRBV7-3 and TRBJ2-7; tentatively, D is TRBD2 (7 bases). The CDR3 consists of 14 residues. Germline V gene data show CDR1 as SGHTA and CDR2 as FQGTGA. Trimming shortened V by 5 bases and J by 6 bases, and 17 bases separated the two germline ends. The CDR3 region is CASSEGRGGGEQYF. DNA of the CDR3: TGTGCCAGCAGCGAGGGGCGGGGAGGGGGCGAGCAGTACTTC. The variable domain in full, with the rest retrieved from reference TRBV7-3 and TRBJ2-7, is GAGVSQTPSNKVTEKGKYVELRCDPISGHTALYWYRQSLGQGPEFLIYFQGTGAADDSGLPNDRFFAVRPEGSVSTLKIQRTERGDSAVYLCASSEGRGGGEQYFGPGTRLTVT.

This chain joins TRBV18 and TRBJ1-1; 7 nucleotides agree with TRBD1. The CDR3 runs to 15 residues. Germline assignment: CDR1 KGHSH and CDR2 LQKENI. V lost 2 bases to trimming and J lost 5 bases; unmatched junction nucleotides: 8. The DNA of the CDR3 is TGTGCCAGCTCACCATCAAAGGGGGCAGAGACTGAAGCTTTCTTT. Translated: CASSPSKGAETEAFF.

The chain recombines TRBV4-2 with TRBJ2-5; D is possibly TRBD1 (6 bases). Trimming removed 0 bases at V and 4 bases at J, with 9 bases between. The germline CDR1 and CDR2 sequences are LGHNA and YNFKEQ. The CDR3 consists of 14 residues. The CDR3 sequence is CASSQDQGPETQYF. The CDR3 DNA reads TGTGCCAGCAGCCAAGATCAGGGGCCAGAGACCCAGTACTTC.

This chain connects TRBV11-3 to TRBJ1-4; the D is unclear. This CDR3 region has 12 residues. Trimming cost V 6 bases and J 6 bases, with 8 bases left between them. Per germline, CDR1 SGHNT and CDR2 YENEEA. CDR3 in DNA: TGTGCCAGCAGTGGCAGTGATGAAAAACTGTTTTTT. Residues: CASSGSDEKLFF. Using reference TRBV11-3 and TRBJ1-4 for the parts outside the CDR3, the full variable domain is EAGVVQSPRYKIIEKKQPVAFWCNPISGHNTLYWYLQNLGQGPELLIRYENEEAVDDSQLPKDRFSAERLKGVDSTLKIQPAELGDSAVYLCASSGSDEKLFFGSGTQLSVL.

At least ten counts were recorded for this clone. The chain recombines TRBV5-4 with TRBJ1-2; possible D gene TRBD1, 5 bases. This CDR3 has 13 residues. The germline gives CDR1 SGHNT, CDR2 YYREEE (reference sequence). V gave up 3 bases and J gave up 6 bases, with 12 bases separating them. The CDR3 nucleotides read TGTGCCAGCAGCTCCCCAGGGTCTAATGGCTACACCTTC. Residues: CASSSPGSNGYTF.

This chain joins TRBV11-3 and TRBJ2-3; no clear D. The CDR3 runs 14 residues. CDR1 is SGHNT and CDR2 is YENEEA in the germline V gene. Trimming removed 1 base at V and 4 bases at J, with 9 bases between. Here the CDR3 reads CASSLGSSSDTQYF. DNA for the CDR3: TGTGCCAGCAGCTTAGGTAGTTCGTCAGATACGCAGTATTTT.

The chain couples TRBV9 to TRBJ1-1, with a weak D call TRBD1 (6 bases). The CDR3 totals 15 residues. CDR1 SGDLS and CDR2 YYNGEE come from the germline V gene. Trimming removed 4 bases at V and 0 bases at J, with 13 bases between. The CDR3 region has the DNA TGTGCCAGCAGCCCGGACAGTTATATGAACACTGAAGCTTTCTTT. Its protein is CASSPDSYMNTEAFF.

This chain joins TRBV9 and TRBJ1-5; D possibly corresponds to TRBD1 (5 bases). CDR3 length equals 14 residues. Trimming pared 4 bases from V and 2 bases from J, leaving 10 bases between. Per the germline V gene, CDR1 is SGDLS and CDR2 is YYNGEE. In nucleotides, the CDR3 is TGTGCCAGCAGCAGGACAATTGGCAATCAGCCCCAGCATTTT. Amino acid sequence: CASSRTIGNQPQHF.

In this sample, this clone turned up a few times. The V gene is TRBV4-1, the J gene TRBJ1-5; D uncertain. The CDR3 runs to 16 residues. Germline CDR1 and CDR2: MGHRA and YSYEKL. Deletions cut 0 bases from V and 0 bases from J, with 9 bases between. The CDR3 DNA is TGCGCCAGCAGCCAAGATATCAGTTATAGCAATCAGCCCCAGCATTTT. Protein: CASSQDISYSNQPQHF.